A selection of T cell receptor beta chains follows, all from one sample in a study of Ad26.COV2.S vaccination and SARS-CoV-2 variants. Sequencing was performed with immunoSEQ multiplex PCR; in TCRdb, only in-frame clones are kept and a portion is missing. The sample holds 350,000 to 400,000 clones; approximately 90% are singletons and the top ten take approximately 3.7%. The input for sequencing was peripheral blood, taken in a trial of Ad26.COV2.S vaccine versus placebo. The receptors derive from a person aged 18-65 years who received the Ad26.COV2.S COVID-19 vaccine or a placebo. The CDR3 runs from the conserved cysteine through the conserved F or W. The order of the fields is D gene, V gene, clone size, J gene, CDR3 DNA, CDR3 protein. The D gene is left open where the match is weak. Size values are once, few and many counts, or a class for expanded clones, and some rows have none.

d_gene: -; v_gene: TRBV10-3; abundance: -; j_gene: TRBJ2-1; CDR3nt: TGTGCCACCCGGGGGCCGGCCACTTACAATGAGCAGTTCTTC; CDR3aa: CATRGPATYNEQFF
d_gene: -; v_gene: TRBV5-1; abundance: -; j_gene: TRBJ1-4; CDR3nt: TGCGCCAGCAGCCAACTCCCGACAGCTACTAATGAAAAACTGTTTTTT; CDR3aa: CASSQLPTATNEKLFF
d_gene: TRBD1; v_gene: TRBV29-1; abundance: -; j_gene: TRBJ1-2; CDR3nt: TGCAGCGCCGCGGACAGGACTAACTATGGCTACACCTTC; CDR3aa: CSAADRTNYGYTF
d_gene: -; v_gene: TRBV27; abundance: -; j_gene: TRBJ1-2; CDR3nt: TGTGCCAGACCACCCCGCGTGGAGGGCTACACCTTC; CDR3aa: CARPPRVEGYTF
d_gene: -; v_gene: TRBV19; abundance: -; j_gene: TRBJ1-2; CDR3nt: TGTGCCAGTAGTCGGACGCTTGGCTACACCTTC; CDR3aa: CASSRTLGYTF
d_gene: -; v_gene: TRBV5-5; abundance: -; j_gene: TRBJ1-6; CDR3nt: TGTGCCAGCAGCTTGGTCAGTGATAATTCACCCCTCCACTTT; CDR3aa: CASSLVSDNSPLHF
d_gene: -; v_gene: TRBV27; abundance: -; j_gene: TRBJ1-5; CDR3nt: TGTGCCAGCAGTTTGTGGGGCAATCAGCCCCAGCATTTT; CDR3aa: CASSLWGNQPQHF
d_gene: -; v_gene: TRBV2; abundance: -; j_gene: TRBJ2-7; CDR3nt: TGTGCCAGCATAATCGACTCCGGACGTTACGAGCAGTACTTC; CDR3aa: CASIIDSGRYEQYF
d_gene: -; v_gene: TRBV25-1; abundance: -; j_gene: TRBJ2-3; CDR3nt: TGTGCCAGCAGTGAAGTAGCCACAGATACGCAGTATTTT; CDR3aa: CASSEVATDTQYF
d_gene: -; v_gene: TRBV4-1; abundance: few; j_gene: TRBJ2-4; CDR3nt: TGCGCCAGCAGCGACCCCCGGACGCCGGGGACCAAAAACATTCAGTACTTC; CDR3aa: CASSDPRTPGTKNIQYF
d_gene: -; v_gene: TRBV29-1; abundance: -; j_gene: TRBJ2-7; CDR3nt: TGCAGCGTTGGAGCCGACGAGCAGTACTTC; CDR3aa: CSVGADEQYF
d_gene: -; v_gene: TRBV10-3; abundance: -; j_gene: TRBJ1-4; CDR3nt: TGTGCCATCAGTGAATCAGGGTCGGCTAATGAAAAACTGTTTTTT; CDR3aa: CAISESGSANEKLFF
d_gene: -; v_gene: TRBV4-3; abundance: -; j_gene: TRBJ1-2; CDR3nt: TGCGCCAGCAGCCAAGATCGGGCGGGCGCCTATGGCTACACCTTC; CDR3aa: CASSQDRAGAYGYTF
d_gene: -; v_gene: TRBV3-1/TRBV3-2; abundance: -; j_gene: TRBJ2-2; CDR3nt: TGTGCCAGCAGCCAAGTTCCAGGTCAGAACACCGGGGAGCTGTTTTTT; CDR3aa: CASSQVPGQNTGELFF
d_gene: TRBD2; v_gene: TRBV18; abundance: -; j_gene: TRBJ2-1; CDR3nt: TGTGCCAGCTCACCACCGGTAATAGCGGGATCCTACAATGAGCAGTTCTTC; CDR3aa: CASSPPVIAGSYNEQFF
d_gene: TRBD1; v_gene: TRBV5-1; abundance: -; j_gene: TRBJ1-1; CDR3nt: TGCGCCAGCCACTCCGGGACAGGGGGCACTGAAGCTTTCTTT; CDR3aa: CASHSGTGGTEAFF
d_gene: -; v_gene: TRBV4-1; abundance: many; j_gene: TRBJ1-5; CDR3nt: TGCGCCAGCAGCCAATTTCCTCCGACAGATAATAATCAGCCCCAGCATTTT; CDR3aa: CASSQFPPTDNNQPQHF
d_gene: -; v_gene: TRBV10-1; abundance: -; j_gene: TRBJ2-3; CDR3nt: TGCGCCAGCAGTGAGTACCCGACAGAGACAGATACGCAGTATTTT; CDR3aa: CASSEYPTETDTQYF
d_gene: -; v_gene: TRBV2; abundance: -; j_gene: TRBJ2-4; CDR3nt: TGTGCCAGCAGGGTGGGGCTTGACATTCAGTACTTC; CDR3aa: CASRVGLDIQYF
d_gene: -; v_gene: TRBV5-1; abundance: -; j_gene: TRBJ1-5; CDR3nt: TGCGCCAGCAGCCGTGACGGGATCAATCAGCCCCAGCATTTT; CDR3aa: CASSRDGINQPQHF
d_gene: TRBD2; v_gene: TRBV6-6; abundance: -; j_gene: TRBJ2-3; CDR3nt: TGTGCCAGCAGTCCCCCCCCTAGCGGGGGCACAGATACGCAGTATTTT; CDR3aa: CASSPPPSGGTDTQYF
d_gene: -; v_gene: TRBV7-8; abundance: -; j_gene: TRBJ2-5; CDR3nt: TGTGCCAGCAGCTTAGCCGTACATCGAGTAGTCCAAGAGACCCAGTACTTC; CDR3aa: CASSLAVHRVVQETQYF
d_gene: -; v_gene: TRBV7-2; abundance: -; j_gene: TRBJ1-3; CDR3nt: TGTGCCAGCAGCAAAGGGTTCGCTGGAAACACCATATATTTT; CDR3aa: CASSKGFAGNTIYF